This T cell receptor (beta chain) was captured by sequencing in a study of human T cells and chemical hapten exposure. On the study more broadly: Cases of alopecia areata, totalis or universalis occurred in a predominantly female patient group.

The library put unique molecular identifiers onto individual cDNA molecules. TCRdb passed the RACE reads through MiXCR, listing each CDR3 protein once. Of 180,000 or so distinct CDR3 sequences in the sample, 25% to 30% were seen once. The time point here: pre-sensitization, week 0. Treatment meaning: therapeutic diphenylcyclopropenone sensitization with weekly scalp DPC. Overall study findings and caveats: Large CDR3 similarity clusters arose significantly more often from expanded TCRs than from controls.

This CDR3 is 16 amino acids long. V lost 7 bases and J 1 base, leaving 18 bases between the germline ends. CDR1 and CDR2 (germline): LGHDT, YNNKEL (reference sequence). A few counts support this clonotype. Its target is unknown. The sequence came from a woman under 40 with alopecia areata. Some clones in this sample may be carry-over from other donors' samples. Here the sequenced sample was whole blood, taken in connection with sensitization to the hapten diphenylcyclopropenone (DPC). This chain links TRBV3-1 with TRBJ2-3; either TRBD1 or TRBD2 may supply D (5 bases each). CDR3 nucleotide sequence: TGTGCCAGCAAGGGGACCGGGGCAAGCCGCACAGATACGCAGTATTTT. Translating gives CASKGTGASRTDTQYF.